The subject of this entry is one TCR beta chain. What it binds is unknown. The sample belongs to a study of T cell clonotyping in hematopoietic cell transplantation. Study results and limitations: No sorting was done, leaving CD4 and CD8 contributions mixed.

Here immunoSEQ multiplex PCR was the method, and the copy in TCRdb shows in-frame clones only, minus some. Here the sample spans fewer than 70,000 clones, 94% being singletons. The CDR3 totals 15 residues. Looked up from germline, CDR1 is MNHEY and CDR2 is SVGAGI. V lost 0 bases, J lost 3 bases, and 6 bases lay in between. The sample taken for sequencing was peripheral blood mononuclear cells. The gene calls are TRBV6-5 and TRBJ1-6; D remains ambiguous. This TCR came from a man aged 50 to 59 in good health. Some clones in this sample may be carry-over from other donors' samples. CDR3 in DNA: TGTGCCAGCAGTTACTCCGGCAACTATAATTCACCCCTCCACTTT. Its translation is CASSYSGNYNSPLHF.